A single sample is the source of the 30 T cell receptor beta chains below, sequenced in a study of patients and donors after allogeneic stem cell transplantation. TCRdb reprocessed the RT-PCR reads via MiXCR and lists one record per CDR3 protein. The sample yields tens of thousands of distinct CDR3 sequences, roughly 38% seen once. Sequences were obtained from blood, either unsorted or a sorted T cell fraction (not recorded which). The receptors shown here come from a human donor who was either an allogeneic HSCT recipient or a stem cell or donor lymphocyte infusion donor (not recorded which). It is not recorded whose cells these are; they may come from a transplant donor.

CDR3 loop: CASSLVSGGISYNEQFF. The CDR3 DNA follows: TGTGCCAGCAGCTTAGTAAGTGGGGGGATCTCCTACAATGAGCAGTTCTTC. V gene TRBV7-2 combines with J gene TRBJ2-1; D might be TRBD2 (6 bases). V gave up 1 base and J gave up 0 bases, with 13 bases separating them. CDR3 length: 17 amino acids. The germline V gene encodes CDR1 SGHTA and CDR2 FQGNSA.

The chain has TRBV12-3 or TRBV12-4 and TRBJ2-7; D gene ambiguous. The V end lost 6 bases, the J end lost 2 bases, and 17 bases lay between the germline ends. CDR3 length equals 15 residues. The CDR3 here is CASRFTARTTYEQYF. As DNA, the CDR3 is TGTGCCAGCAGGTTTACAGCAAGAACCACCTACGAGCAGTACTTC.

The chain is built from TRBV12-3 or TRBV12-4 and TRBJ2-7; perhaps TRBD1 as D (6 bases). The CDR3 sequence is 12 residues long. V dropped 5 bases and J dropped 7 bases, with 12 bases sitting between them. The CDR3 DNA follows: TGTGCCAGCAGTCGACAGGACTGGGAGCAGTACTTC. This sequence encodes CASSRQDWEQYF.

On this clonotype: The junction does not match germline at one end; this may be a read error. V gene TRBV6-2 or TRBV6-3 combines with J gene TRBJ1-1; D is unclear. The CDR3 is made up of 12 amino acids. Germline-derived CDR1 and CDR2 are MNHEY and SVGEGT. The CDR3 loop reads CASSYSSFRVLF. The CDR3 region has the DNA TGTGCCAGCAGTTACTCGAGTTTCCGGGTATTATTT.

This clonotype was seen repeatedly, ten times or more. The chain's CDR3 is CASSRWQPQHF. CDR3 sequence (DNA): TGTGCCAGCAGTCGATGGCAGCCCCAGCATTTT. The J gene is TRBJ1-5, the V gene TRBV28; no definite D call. The germline V gene encodes CDR1 MDHEN and CDR2 SYDVKM. The CDR3 consists of 11 residues. Trimming shortened V by 5 bases and J by 7 bases, and 6 bases separated the two germline ends.

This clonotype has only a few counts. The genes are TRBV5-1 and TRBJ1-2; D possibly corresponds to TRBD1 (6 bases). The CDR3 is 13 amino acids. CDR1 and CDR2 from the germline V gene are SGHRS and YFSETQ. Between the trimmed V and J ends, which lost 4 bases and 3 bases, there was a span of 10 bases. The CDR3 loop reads CASSPTGYYGYTF. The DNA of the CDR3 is TGCGCCAGCAGCCCGACAGGATACTATGGCTACACCTTC.

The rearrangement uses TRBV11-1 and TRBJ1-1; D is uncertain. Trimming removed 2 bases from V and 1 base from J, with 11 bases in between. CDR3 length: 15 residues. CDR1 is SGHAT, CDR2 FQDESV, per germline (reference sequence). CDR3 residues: CASSLTRIRNTEAFF. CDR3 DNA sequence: TGTGCCAGCAGCTTAACCAGAATTCGGAACACTGAAGCTTTCTTT. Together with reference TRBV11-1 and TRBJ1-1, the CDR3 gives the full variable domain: EAEVAQSPRYKITEKSQAVAFWCDPISGHATLYWYRQILGQGPELLVQFQDESVVDDSQLPKDRFSAERLKGVDSTLKIQPAELGDSAMYLCASSLTRIRNTEAFFGQGTRLTVV.

The CDR3 spells CSARDRERDEQYF. The CDR3, as DNA: TGCAGTGCGCGGGACAGGGAGAGGGACGAGCAGTACTTC. The chain carries TRBV20-1 and TRBJ2-7; 9 bases match TRBD1. V lost 6 bases, J lost 5 bases, and 8 bases stayed unmatched. The V gene's germline CDR1 is DFQATT and CDR2 SNEGSKA (reference sequence). The CDR3 runs 13 residues.

The CDR3 protein is CASIRTGGNTIYF. CDR3 DNA: TGTGCCAGCATAAGGACAGGGGGAAACACCATATATTTT. This rearrangement joins TRBV27 to TRBJ1-3; 8 bases line up with TRBD1. The CDR3 covers 13 residues. Germline loops: CDR1 MNHEY, CDR2 SMNVEV (reference sequence). Trimming at V came to 7 bases and at J to 4 bases, leaving 3 bases not matched to a gene.

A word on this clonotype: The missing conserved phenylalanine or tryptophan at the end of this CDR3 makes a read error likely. CDR3 protein: CATSDPLTGNTEAFL. In nucleotides, the CDR3 is TGTGCCACCAGTGATCCCCTGACAGGGAACACTGAAGCTTTCTTG. This chain links TRBV24-1 with TRBJ1-1; D is possibly TRBD1 (6 bases). Trimming took off 3 bases at V and 1 base at J, with 11 bases between the two ends. This CDR3 spans 15 amino acids. Germline V gene sequence: CDR1 KGHDR, CDR2 SFDVKD.

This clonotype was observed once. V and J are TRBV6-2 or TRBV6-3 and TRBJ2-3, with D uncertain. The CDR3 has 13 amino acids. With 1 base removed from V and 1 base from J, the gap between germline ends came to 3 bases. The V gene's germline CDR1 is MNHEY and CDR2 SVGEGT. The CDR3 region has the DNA TGTGCCAGCAGTTACTTGGGCACAGATACGCAGTATTTT. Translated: CASSYLGTDTQYF.

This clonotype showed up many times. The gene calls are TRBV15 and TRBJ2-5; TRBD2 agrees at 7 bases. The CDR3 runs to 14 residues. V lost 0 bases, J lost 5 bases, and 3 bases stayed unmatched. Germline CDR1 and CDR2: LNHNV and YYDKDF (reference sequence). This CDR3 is CATSRDREVETQYF. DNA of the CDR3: TGTGCCACCAGCAGAGATCGGGAGGTCGAGACCCAGTACTTC.

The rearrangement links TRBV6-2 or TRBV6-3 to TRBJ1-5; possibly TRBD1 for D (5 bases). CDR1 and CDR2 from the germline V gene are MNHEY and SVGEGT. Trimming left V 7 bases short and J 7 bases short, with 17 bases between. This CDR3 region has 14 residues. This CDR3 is CASTQGRTWQPQHF. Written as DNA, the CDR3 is TGTGCCAGCACCCAAGGGAGGACATGGCAGCCCCAGCATTTT.

The CDR3 region has the DNA TGCGCCAGCAGCTCAGAGACGGTGAACACTGAAGCTTTCTTT. Amino acid sequence: CASSSETVNTEAFF. V is TRBV5-1 and J is TRBJ1-1; D uncertain. This CDR3 region has 14 residues. V gave up 3 bases and J gave up 0 bases, with 9 bases separating them. Germline V lookup: CDR1 SGHRS, CDR2 YFSETQ.

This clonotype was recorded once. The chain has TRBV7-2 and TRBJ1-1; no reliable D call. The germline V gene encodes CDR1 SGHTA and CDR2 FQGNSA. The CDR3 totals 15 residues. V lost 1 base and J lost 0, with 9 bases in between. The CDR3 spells CASSLVARVNTEAFF. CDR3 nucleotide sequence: TGTGCCAGCAGCTTAGTAGCCAGAGTGAACACTGAAGCTTTCTTT.

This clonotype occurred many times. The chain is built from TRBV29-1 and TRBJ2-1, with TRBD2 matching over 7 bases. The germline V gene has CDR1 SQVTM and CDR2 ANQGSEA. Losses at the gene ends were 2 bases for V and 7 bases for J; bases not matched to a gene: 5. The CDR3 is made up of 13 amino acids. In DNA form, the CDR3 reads TGCAGCGTTGAACGCGGGAGTGCGAATGAGCAGTTCTTC. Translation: CSVERGSANEQFF.

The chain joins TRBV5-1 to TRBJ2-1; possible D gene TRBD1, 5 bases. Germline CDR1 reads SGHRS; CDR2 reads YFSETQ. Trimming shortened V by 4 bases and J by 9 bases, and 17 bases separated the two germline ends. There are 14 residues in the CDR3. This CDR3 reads CASSGYPWGIEQFF. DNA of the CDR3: TGCGCCAGCAGCGGATATCCATGGGGCATTGAGCAGTTCTTC.

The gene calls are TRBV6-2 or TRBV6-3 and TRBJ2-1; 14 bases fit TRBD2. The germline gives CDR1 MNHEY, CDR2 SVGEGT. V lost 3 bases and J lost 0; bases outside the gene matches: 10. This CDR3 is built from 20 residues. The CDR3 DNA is TGTGCCAGCAGTTATCCCGGGACTAGCGGGAGTCCCAGCTCCTACAATGAGCAGTTCTTC. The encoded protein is CASSYPGTSGSPSSYNEQFF.

CDR3 loop: CASSVLDRSSYEQYV. CDR3 bases: TGTGCCAGCAGCGTCCTGGACAGGTCCTCCTACGAGCAGTACGTC. The J gene is TRBJ2-7, the V gene TRBV9, with TRBD1 matching over 7 bases. The germline V gene has CDR1 SGDLS and CDR2 YYNGEE. The CDR3 is 15 residues long. Unmatched junction bases numbered 5, after V lost 2 bases and J lost 0 bases.

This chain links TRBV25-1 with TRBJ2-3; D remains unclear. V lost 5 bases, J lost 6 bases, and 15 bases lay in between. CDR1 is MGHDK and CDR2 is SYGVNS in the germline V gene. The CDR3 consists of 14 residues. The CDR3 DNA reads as TGTGCCAGCAGTAACGGAATGGGGAAGGATACGCAGTATTTT. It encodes CASSNGMGKDTQYF. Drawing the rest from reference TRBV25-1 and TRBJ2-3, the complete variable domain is EADIYQTPRYLVIGTGKKITLECSQTMGHDKMYWYQQDPGMELHLIHYSYGVNSTEKGDLSSESTVSRIRTEHFPLTLESARPSHTSQYLCASSNGMGKDTQYFGPGTRLTVL.

CDR3 residues: CASSQGQGAENYGYTF. In DNA, the CDR3 is TGTGCCAGCAGCCAGGGGCAGGGGGCCGAAAACTATGGCTACACCTTC. This sequence joins TRBV7-9 and TRBJ1-2, with 8 bases fitting TRBD1. V lost 5 bases to trimming and J lost 2 bases; unmatched junction nucleotides: 10. The germline V gene encodes CDR1 SEHNR and CDR2 FQNEAQ (reference sequence). This CDR3 is 16 amino acids long.

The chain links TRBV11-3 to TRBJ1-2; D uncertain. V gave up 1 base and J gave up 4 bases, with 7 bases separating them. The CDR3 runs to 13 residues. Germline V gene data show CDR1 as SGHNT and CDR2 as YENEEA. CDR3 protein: CASSLGVSYGYTF. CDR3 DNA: TGTGCCAGCAGCTTAGGCGTAAGCTATGGCTACACCTTC.

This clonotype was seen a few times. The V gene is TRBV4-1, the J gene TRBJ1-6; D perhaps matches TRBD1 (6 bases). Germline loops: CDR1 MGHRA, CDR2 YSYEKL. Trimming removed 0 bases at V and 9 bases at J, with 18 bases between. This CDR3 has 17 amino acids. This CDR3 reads CASSQDWGGGDGSPLHF. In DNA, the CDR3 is TGCGCCAGCAGCCAAGATTGGGGGGGCGGGGATGGTTCACCCCTCCACTTT.

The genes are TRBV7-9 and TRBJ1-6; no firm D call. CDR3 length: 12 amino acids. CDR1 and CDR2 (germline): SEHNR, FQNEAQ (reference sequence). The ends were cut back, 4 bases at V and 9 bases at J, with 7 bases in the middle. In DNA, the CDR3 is TGTGCCAGCAGCTCTACGGGTTCACCCCTCCACTTT. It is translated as CASSSTGSPLHF.

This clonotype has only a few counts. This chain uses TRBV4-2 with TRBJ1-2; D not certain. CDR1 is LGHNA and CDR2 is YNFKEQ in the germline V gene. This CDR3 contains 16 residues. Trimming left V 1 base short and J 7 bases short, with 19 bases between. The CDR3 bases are TGTGCCAGCAGCCAAGCTCAAGGGTCTCCAACTTTTGGCTACACCTTC. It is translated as CASSQAQGSPTFGYTF.

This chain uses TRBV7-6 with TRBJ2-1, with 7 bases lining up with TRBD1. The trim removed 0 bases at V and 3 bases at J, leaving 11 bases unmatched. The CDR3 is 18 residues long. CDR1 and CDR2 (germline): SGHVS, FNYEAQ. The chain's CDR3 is CASSLAVTRQGFYNEQFF. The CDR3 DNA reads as TGTGCCAGCAGCTTAGCGGTAACAAGACAGGGCTTCTACAATGAGCAGTTCTTC.

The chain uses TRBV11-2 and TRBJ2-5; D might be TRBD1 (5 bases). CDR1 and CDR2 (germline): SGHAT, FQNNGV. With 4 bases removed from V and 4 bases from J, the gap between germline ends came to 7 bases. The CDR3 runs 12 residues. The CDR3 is CASSSQGETQYF. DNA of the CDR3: TGTGCCAGCAGCTCCCAGGGAGAGACCCAGTACTTC.

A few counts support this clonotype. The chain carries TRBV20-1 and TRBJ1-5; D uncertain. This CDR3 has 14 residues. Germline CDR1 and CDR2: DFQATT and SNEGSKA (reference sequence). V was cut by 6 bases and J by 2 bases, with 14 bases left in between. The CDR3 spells CSALDPAGNQPQHF. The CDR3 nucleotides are TGCAGTGCCCTCGACCCCGCGGGCAATCAGCCCCAGCATTTT.

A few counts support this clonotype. CDR3 coding DNA: TGCGCCAGCAGCTTGGTTTTTAGCGGGAGGGACAATGAGCAGTTCTTC. Translated, it gives CASSLVFSGRDNEQFF. V usage is TRBV5-1 and J usage is TRBJ2-1; TRBD2 matches 11 bases. The CDR3 is 16 residues long. Germline-derived CDR1 and CDR2 are SGHRS and YFSETQ. The trim removed 0 bases at V and 5 bases at J, leaving 4 bases unmatched.

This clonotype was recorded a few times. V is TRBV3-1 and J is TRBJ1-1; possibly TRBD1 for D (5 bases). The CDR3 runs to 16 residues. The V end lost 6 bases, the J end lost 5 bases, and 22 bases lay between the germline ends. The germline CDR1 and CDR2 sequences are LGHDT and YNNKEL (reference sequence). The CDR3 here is CASSLTDQGRVTEAFF. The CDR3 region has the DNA TGTGCCAGCAGTCTCACGGATCAGGGAAGAGTTACTGAAGCTTTCTTT.